These 30 T cell receptor beta chains were all obtained from the same sample, sequenced in a study. TCRdb recomputed calls from the 5' RACE reads with MiXCR, one row per CDR3 protein. The sample yields over 50,000 distinct CDR3 sequences, nearly 30% seen once. The sample was tumor-infiltrating naive CD4+ T cells sorted from the breast tumor. Subset meaning: naive CD4+ T cells, CD4+CD45RA+CD25-. The receptors stem from a female donor with breast cancer.

Regarding this clonotype: A junction boundary mismatches the germline segment, possibly from a read error. The chain recombines TRBV29-1 with TRBJ2-7; TRBD1 matches at 7 bases. Germline CDR1 and CDR2: SQVTM and ANQGSEA. The CDR3 consists of 13 residues. The CDR3 reads CSVEGTDSYEQYF. The CDR3 bases are TGCAGCGTCGAAGGGACAGATTCCTACGAGCAGTACTTC.

The chain is built from TRBV11-2 and TRBJ2-7, with D perhaps matching TRBD2 (6 bases). Germline V gives CDR1 SGHAT, CDR2 FQNNGV. Trimming left V 1 base short and J 3 bases short, with 10 bases between. This CDR3 has 14 residues. For the CDR3, the DNA is TGTGCCAGCAGCTTAGCTACGGGAGACTACGAGCAGTACTTC. This translates into CASSLATGDYEQYF.

This clonotype was seen repeatedly, ten times or more. This chain connects TRBV6-1 to TRBJ2-1; 10 nucleotides line up with TRBD1. The germline V gene encodes CDR1 MNHNS and CDR2 SASEGT. The CDR3 consists of 15 residues. Trimming at V came to 5 bases and at J to 5 bases, leaving 6 bases not matched to a gene. The CDR3 spells CASSKPGQGNNEQFF. Written as DNA, the CDR3 is TGTGCCAGCAGTAAACCGGGACAGGGGAACAATGAGCAGTTCTTC.

This sequence joins TRBV13 and TRBJ2-3; D is perhaps TRBD1 (6 bases). The V end lost 0 bases, the J end lost 1 base, and 11 bases lay between the germline ends. This CDR3 is 16 amino acids long. Germline V lookup: CDR1 PRHDT, CDR2 FYEKMQ (reference sequence). The CDR3 spells CASSLGPGAGTDTQYF. In DNA, the CDR3 is TGTGCCAGCAGCTTAGGCCCAGGGGCGGGCACAGATACGCAGTATTTT.

This clonotype ranks as medium-sized. This chain uses TRBV5-1 with TRBJ2-3; D may be TRBD2 (5 bases). Trimming pared 1 base from V and 0 bases from J, leaving 12 bases between. Germline values: CDR1 SGHRS, CDR2 YFSETQ. CDR3 length equals 16 residues. The CDR3 nucleotides are TGCGCCAGCAGCTTGAACGGACGGACTAGCACAGATACGCAGTATTTT. Translated, it gives CASSLNGRTSTDTQYF.

This clonotype has only one observation. At one boundary the junction diverges from the germline segment, which might be a read error. This chain uses TRBV7-9 with TRBJ2-7; tentatively, D is TRBD1 (5 bases). CDR1 SEHNR and CDR2 FQNEAQ come from the germline V gene (reference sequence). There are 15 residues in the CDR3. For the CDR3, the DNA is TGTGCCGGCAGCCTGACAGCCACAACAGGTTTCGAGCAGTACTTC. Its protein is CAGSLTATTGFEQYF.

This sequence joins TRBV28 and TRBJ1-2; 8 bases align to TRBD1. The CDR3 loop spans 13 amino acids. Trimming at V came to 7 bases and at J to 3 bases, leaving 4 bases not matched to a gene. In germline, CDR1 is MDHEN, CDR2 SYDVKM. In DNA form, the CDR3 reads TGTGCCAGCAATGCAGGGGGCGACTATGGCTACACCTTC. It encodes CASNAGGDYGYTF.

V is TRBV30 and J is TRBJ2-4; the D gene is possibly TRBD2 (6 bases). V was shortened by 3 bases and J by 0 bases, with 21 bases between the two germline ends. Germline CDR1 GTSNPN, CDR2 SVGIG (reference sequence). The CDR3 runs to 18 residues. As DNA, the CDR3 is TGTGCCTGGAGCAGGCGTCTAGCGCAAGGACTAGCCAAAAACATTCAGTACTTC. Protein: CAWSRRLAQGLAKNIQYF.

The rearrangement uses TRBV5-1 and TRBJ2-4; the D is unclear. Germline values: CDR1 SGHRS, CDR2 YFSETQ. V was shortened by 4 bases and J by 2 bases, with 7 bases between the two germline ends. The CDR3 is made up of 13 amino acids. CDR3 loop: CASSPETKNIQYF. CDR3 DNA sequence: TGCGCCAGCAGCCCTGAAACCAAAAACATTCAGTACTTC.

In this sample, this clonotype turned up many times. This CDR3 is CASSRAGGGRNEQFF. The CDR3 region has the DNA TGTGCCAGCAGCCGGGCGGGCGGGGGGAGGAATGAGCAGTTCTTC. The chain couples TRBV7-2 to TRBJ2-1, with TRBD2 matching 8 bases. CDR1 SGHTA and CDR2 FQGNSA come from the germline V gene. V gave up 5 bases and J gave up 7 bases; unmatched junction bases: 10. The CDR3 is 15 amino acids.

For this clonotype: Sequence at one end of the junction differs from germline and may be a read error. The chain carries TRBV5-5 and TRBJ2-1, with D possibly TRBD1 on 5 matching bases. The CDR3 extends over 13 amino acids. Germline CDR1 reads SGHKS; CDR2 reads YYEKEE (reference sequence). CDR3 amino acids: CAGSYQGSREQFF. As DNA, the CDR3 is TGTGCCGGCAGCTACCAGGGTTCCCGTGAGCAGTTCTTC.

CDR3 in DNA: TGTGCCAGCAGCGTGTCCGGAACAGGTCCTGGCCAAGAGACCCAGTACTTC. Its protein is CASSVSGTGPGQETQYF. The rearrangement links TRBV7-9 to TRBJ2-5, with D tentatively TRBD1 (5 bases). The germline gives CDR1 SEHNR, CDR2 FQNEAQ (reference sequence). The CDR3 runs to 17 residues. Trimming removed 5 bases from V and 1 base from J, with 20 bases in between.

A word on this clonotype: One end of the junction does not line up with germline, which may come from a read error. This rearrangement joins TRBV6-5 to TRBJ2-3; TRBD1 or TRBD2 may be the D gene (5 bases each). Germline V CDR1 and CDR2: MNHEY, SVGAGI. The CDR3 runs to 16 residues. CDR3 loop: CASGYSAGRSTDTQYF. The CDR3 nucleotides are TGTGCCAGCGGTTACTCGGCAGGGAGATCCACAGATACGCAGTATTTT.

This clonotype occurred a few times. The V call is TRBV5-1, the J call TRBJ1-1; a possible D gene is TRBD1 (5 bases). Trimming stripped 2 bases from V and 4 bases from J, with 18 bases between. CDR1 and CDR2 from the germline V gene are SGHRS and YFSETQ. There are 16 residues in the CDR3. The CDR3 DNA is TGCGCCAGCAGCTTTGGGGATCCAGGGAAAAGCACTGAAGCTTTCTTT. This sequence encodes CASSFGDPGKSTEAFF.

V gene TRBV24-1 combines with J gene TRBJ1-1; weak D call: TRBD1 (5 bases). The CDR3 sequence is 13 residues long. Germline lookup yields CDR1 KGHDR and CDR2 SFDVKD. V was clipped by 7 bases and J by 2 bases, with 10 bases between them. DNA for the CDR3: TGTGCCACCAGCTCGGACACAAACACTGAAGCTTTCTTT. It yields the protein CATSSDTNTEAFF.

This clonotype was counted a few times. The J gene is TRBJ2-7, the V gene TRBV9; D is unclear. The V gene's germline CDR1 is SGDLS and CDR2 YYNGEE. CDR3 length: 13 amino acids. V lost 0 bases, J lost 2 bases, and 6 bases lay in between. CDR3 bases: TGTGCCAGCAGCGTAGACAGTACCTACGAGCAGTACTTC. Protein product: CASSVDSTYEQYF.

This clonotype was seen ten or more times. The chain links TRBV29-1 to TRBJ2-1; D could derive from TRBD1 or TRBD2 (5 bases each). V was pared by 6 bases and J by 7 bases, with 7 bases between. The CDR3 contains 10 residues. Looked up from germline, CDR1 is SQVTM and CDR2 is ANQGSEA. The CDR3 nucleotides are TGCAGCGTGAGGGGTAATGAGCAGTTCTTC. This gives the protein CSVRGNEQFF.

For this clonotype: Its ends do not fully match the called genes, so a read error is possible. The V call is TRBV7-8, the J call TRBJ2-2; TRBD1 aligns across 8 bases. The germline V gene encodes CDR1 SGHVS and CDR2 FQNEAQ. The CDR3 is made up of 16 amino acids. The CDR3 is CASGFRQGSNTGELFF. The CDR3 region has the DNA TGTGCCAGCGGCTTTCGACAGGGGAGTAATACCGGGGAGCTGTTTTTT. The full variable domain, completed using reference TRBV7-8 and TRBJ2-2, is GAGVSQSPRYKVAKRGQDVALRCDPISGHVSLFWYQQALGQGPEFLTYFQNEAQLDKSGLPSDRFFAERPEGSVSTLKIQRTQQEDSAVYLCASGFRQGSNTGELFFGEGSRLTVL.

About this clonotype itself: Possible read error: a much larger clone is one base away. The chain couples TRBV7-2 to TRBJ2-1, with TRBD2 identical over 7 bases. The CDR3 length is 16 residues. Germline V gene data show CDR1 as SGHTA and CDR2 as FQGNSA. Unmatched junction bases numbered 10, after V lost 8 bases and J lost 0 bases. This chain's CDR3 is CASGPRAGSSYNEQFF. In DNA, the CDR3 is TGTGCCAGCGGACCAAGAGCGGGGAGCTCCTACAATGAGCAGTTCTTC.

The V gene is TRBV12-3 or TRBV12-4, the J gene TRBJ1-3; 7 nucleotides line up with TRBD1. The CDR3 runs 15 residues. Unmatched junction bases numbered 4, after V lost 3 bases and J lost 2 bases. The DNA of the CDR3 is TGTGCCAGCAGTTTTAAGACAGGGCCTGGAAACACCATATATTTT. Translation: CASSFKTGPGNTIYF.

This clonotype was seen a few times. The gene calls are TRBV20-1 and TRBJ2-7; possible D gene TRBD2, 7 bases. Germline V lookup: CDR1 DFQATT, CDR2 SNEGSKA (reference sequence). The CDR3 extends over 14 amino acids. Trimming removed 5 bases at V and 1 base at J, with 15 bases between. As DNA, the CDR3 is TGCAGTGCTGGTATGGGGGGGCCATCCTACGAGCAGTACTTC. Its protein is CSAGMGGPSYEQYF.

This clonotype came up a few times. The rearrangement links TRBV6-2 or TRBV6-3 to TRBJ2-3; TRBD1 matches 8 bases. The CDR3 totals 15 residues. V shed 5 bases, J shed 2 bases, and the junction held 6 bases outside the gene matches. Germline lookup yields CDR1 MNHEY and CDR2 SVGEGT. The CDR3: CASSPWTGTTDTQYF. CDR3 bases: TGTGCCAGCAGTCCTTGGACAGGGACCACAGATACGCAGTATTTT.

The V and J genes are TRBV12-3 or TRBV12-4 and TRBJ2-2; no reliable D call. Trimming cost V 3 bases and J 1 base, with 6 bases left between them. The CDR3 spans 14 residues. The CDR3 spells CASSFSQNTGELFF. For the CDR3, the DNA is TGTGCCAGCAGTTTCTCACAGAACACCGGGGAGCTGTTTTTT.

This clonotype occurred many times. J is TRBJ2-1 and V is TRBV6-1; no clear D. In germline, CDR1 is MNHNS, CDR2 SASEGT. The CDR3 loop spans 12 amino acids. V was pared by 2 bases and J by 7 bases, with 6 bases between. The CDR3 DNA follows: TGTGCCAGCAGTGAAATCGGTAATGAGCAGTTCTTC. This encodes CASSEIGNEQFF.

The CDR3 here is CASRTLAPGELFF. The DNA of the CDR3 is TGTGCCAGCAGAACTCTAGCGCCCGGGGAGCTGTTTTTT. The chain combines TRBV6-5 with TRBJ2-2, with D possibly matching TRBD2 (6 bases). V lost 6 bases and J lost 6, with 11 bases in between. This CDR3 is 13 amino acids long. Germline CDR1 MNHEY, CDR2 SVGAGI.

This clonotype was seen a handful of times. The rearrangement links TRBV20-1 to TRBJ2-1; TRBD2 agrees at 12 bases. J gave up 3 bases and V 0 bases, and 9 bases lay outside the gene matches. The CDR3 covers 18 residues. Per the germline V gene, CDR1 is DFQATT and CDR2 is SNEGSKA (reference sequence). CDR3 in amino acids: CSARDQASGGAFYNEQFF. DNA for the CDR3: TGCAGTGCTAGAGATCAGGCTAGCGGGGGGGCCTTCTACAATGAGCAGTTCTTC.

This clonotype was found many times. CDR3 sequence (DNA): TGCGCCAGCAGCCACGCTAACCGGGACGTACGAAACACCATATATTTT. Protein sequence: CASSHANRDVRNTIYF. The chain recombines TRBV4-1 with TRBJ1-3; D perhaps matches TRBD1 (5 bases). Trimming pared 3 bases from V and 5 bases from J, leaving 17 bases between. CDR3 size: 16 residues. The germline gives CDR1 MGHRA, CDR2 YSYEKL.

This clonotype was observed a handful of times. The chain combines TRBV7-2 with TRBJ1-6, with D hard to call. The germline V and J ends were trimmed by 6 bases and 7 bases, with 13 bases remaining between them. The CDR3 is made up of 14 amino acids. CDR1 is SGHTA and CDR2 is FQGNSA in the germline V gene. In DNA, the CDR3 is TGTGCCAGCAGATACGAGGGATTGAATTCACCCCTCCACTTT. This gives the protein CASRYEGLNSPLHF.

The chain uses TRBV25-1 and TRBJ2-3, with unresolved D. Germline V gene sequence: CDR1 MGHDK, CDR2 SYGVNS. The CDR3 is 17 residues long. V shed 1 base and J shed 0 bases, with 14 bases lying between them. CDR3 protein: CASSEFETTTSTDTQYF. As DNA, the CDR3 is TGTGCCAGCAGTGAATTCGAGACAACCACTAGCACAGATACGCAGTATTTT.

Concerning this clonotype: A read error may be the cause here, since a much bigger clone is one base away. The J gene is TRBJ2-2, the V gene TRBV5-1; D gene unclear. V was pared by 0 bases and J by 4 bases, with 7 bases between. The length of the CDR3 is 14 residues. CDR1 is SGHRS and CDR2 is YFSETQ in the germline V gene. CDR3 loop: CASSLVGSTGELFF. CDR3 nucleotide sequence: TGCGCCAGCAGCTTGGTCGGAAGCACCGGGGAGCTGTTTTTT.